The clone carrying this T cell receptor (beta chain) was seen at least ten times. This sample stems from a study of breast tumors, draining lymph nodes, adjacent tissues. From germline, CDR1 is LNHNV and CDR2 YYDKDF (reference sequence). CDR3 length: 14 amino acids. V shed 4 bases and J shed 4 bases, with 10 bases lying between them. Breast cancer patients provided tissue from their axillary draining lymph nodes. TCRdb recomputed calls from the multiplex PCR reads with MiXCR, one row per CDR3 protein. The sample has about 130,000 distinct CDR3 sequences, just under 20% seen once. The sequence came from a female donor with breast cancer. Some clones in this sample may be carry-over from other donors' samples. The sequenced material came from axillary lymph node tissue. V and J are TRBV15 and TRBJ1-4, with D perhaps TRBD1 (6 bases). The CDR3 here is CATSKTGFNEKLFF. CDR3 coding DNA: TGTGCCACCAGCAAAACAGGGTTTAATGAAAAACTGTTTTTT.